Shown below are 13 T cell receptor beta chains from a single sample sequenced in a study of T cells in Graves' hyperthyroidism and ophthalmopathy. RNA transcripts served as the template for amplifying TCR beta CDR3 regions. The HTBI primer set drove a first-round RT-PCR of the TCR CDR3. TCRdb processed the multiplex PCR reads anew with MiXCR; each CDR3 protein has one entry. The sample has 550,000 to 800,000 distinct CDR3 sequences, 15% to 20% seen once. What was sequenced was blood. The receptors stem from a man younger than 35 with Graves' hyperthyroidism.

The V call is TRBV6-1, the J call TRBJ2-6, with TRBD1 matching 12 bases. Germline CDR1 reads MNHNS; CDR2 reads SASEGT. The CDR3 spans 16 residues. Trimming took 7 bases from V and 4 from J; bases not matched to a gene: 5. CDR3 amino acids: CASTRDRGPGANVLTF. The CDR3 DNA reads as TGTGCCAGCACCAGGGACAGGGGGCCCGGGGCCAACGTCCTGACTTTC.

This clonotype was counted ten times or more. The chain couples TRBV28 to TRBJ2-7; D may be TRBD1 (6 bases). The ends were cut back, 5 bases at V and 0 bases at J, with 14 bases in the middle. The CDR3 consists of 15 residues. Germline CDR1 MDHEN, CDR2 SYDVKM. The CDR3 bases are TGTGCCAGCAGTCCTATCGACAGGTACTCCTACGAGCAGTACTTC. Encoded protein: CASSPIDRYSYEQYF. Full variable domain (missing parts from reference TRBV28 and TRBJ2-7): DVKVTQSSRYLVKRTGEKVFLECVQDMDHENMFWYRQDPGLGLRLIYFSYDVKMKEKGDIPEGYSVSREKKERFSLILESASTNQTSMYLCASSPIDRYSYEQYFGPGTRLTVT.

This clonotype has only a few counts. CDR3 residues: CASNPPGLSYEQYF. The CDR3 region has the DNA TGTGCCAGCAATCCCCCGGGACTTTCCTACGAGCAGTACTTC. The chain combines TRBV28 with TRBJ2-7; D possibly corresponds to TRBD2 (6 bases). Between the trimmed V and J ends, which lost 7 bases and 1 base, there was a span of 14 bases. The CDR3 is 14 amino acids. CDR1 and CDR2 from the germline V gene are MDHEN and SYDVKM.

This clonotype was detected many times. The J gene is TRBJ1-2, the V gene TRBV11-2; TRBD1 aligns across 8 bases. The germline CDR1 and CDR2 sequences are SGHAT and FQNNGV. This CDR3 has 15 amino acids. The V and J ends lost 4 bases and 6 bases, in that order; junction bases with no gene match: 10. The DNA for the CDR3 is TGTGCCAGCAGCTACATAGACAGGGGAGGTCATGGCTACACCTTC. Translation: CASSYIDRGGHGYTF.

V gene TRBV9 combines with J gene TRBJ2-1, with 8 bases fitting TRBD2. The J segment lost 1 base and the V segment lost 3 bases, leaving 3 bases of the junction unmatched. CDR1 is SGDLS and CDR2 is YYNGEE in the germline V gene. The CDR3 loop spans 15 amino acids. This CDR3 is CASSATSVSYNEQFF. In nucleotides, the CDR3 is TGTGCCAGCAGCGCGACTAGCGTTTCCTACAATGAGCAGTTCTTC.

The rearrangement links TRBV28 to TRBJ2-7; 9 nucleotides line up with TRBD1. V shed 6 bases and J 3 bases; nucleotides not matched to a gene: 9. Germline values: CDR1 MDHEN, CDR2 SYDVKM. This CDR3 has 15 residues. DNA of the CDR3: TGTGCCAGCAGCCCCGGGACAGGGTTTATCTACGAGCAGTACTTC. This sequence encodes CASSPGTGFIYEQYF.

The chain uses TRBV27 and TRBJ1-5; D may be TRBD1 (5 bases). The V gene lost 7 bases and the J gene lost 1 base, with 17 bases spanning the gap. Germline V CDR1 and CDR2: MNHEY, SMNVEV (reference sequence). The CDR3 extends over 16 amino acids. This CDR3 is CASKSYGGASNQPQHF. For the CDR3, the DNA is TGTGCCAGCAAGTCATATGGCGGGGCCAGCAATCAGCCCCAGCATTTT.

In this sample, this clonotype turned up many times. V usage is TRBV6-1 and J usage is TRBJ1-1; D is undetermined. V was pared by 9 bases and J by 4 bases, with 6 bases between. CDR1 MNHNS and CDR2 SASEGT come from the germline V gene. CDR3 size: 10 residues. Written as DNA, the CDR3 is TGTGCCAGTAACGTCACTGAAGCTTTCTTT. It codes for CASNVTEAFF.

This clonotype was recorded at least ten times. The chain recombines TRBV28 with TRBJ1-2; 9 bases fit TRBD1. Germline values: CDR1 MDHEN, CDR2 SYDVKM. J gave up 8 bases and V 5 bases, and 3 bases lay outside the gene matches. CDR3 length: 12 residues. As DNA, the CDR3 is TGTGCCAGCAGTGGGACAGGGCTAGGCTACACCTTC. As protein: CASSGTGLGYTF.

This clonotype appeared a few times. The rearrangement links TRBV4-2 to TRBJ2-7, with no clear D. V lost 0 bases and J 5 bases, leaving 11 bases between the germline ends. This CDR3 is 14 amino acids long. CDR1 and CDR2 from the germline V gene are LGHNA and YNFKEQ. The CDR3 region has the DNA TGTGCCAGCAGCCAAGATCGATCCCTGAACGAGCAGTACTTC. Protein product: CASSQDRSLNEQYF.

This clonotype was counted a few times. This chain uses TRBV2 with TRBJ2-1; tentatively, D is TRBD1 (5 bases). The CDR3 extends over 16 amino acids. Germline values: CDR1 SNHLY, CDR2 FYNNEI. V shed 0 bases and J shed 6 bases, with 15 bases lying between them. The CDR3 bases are TGTGCCAGCAGTGAAGCGCTGGCAGGGATCAGCAATGAGCAGTTCTTC. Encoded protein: CASSEALAGISNEQFF.

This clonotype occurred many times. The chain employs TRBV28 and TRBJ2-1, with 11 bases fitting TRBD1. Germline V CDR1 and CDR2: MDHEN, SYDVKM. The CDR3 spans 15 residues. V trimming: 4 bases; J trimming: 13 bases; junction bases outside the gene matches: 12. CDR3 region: CASSSGTGGIVVQFF. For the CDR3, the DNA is TGTGCCAGCAGTTCCGGGACAGGGGGTATTGTGGTTCAGTTCTTC.

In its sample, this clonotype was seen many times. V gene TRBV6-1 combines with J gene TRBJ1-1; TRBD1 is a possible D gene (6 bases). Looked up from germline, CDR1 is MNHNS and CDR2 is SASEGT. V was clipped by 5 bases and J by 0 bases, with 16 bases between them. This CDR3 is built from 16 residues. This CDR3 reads CASSKNRAQMNTEAFF. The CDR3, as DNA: TGTGCCAGCAGTAAAAACAGGGCCCAGATGAACACTGAAGCTTTCTTT.